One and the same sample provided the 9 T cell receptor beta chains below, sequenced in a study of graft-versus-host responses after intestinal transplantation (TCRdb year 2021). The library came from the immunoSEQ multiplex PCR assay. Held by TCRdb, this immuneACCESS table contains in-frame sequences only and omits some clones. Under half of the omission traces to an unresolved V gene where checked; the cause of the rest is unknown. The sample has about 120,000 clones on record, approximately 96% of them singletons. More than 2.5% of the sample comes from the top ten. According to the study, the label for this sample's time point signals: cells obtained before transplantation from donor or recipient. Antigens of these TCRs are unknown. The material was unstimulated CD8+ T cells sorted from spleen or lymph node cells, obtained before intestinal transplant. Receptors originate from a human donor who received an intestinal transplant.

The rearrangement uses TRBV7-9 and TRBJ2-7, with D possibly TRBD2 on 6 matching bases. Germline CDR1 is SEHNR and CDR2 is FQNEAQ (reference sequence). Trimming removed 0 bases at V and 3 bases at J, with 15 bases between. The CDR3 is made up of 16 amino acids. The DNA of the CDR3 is TGTGCCAGCAGCTTAGCGCGAGGGACTTTAAGCTACGAGCAGTACTTC. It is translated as CASSLARGTLSYEQYF.

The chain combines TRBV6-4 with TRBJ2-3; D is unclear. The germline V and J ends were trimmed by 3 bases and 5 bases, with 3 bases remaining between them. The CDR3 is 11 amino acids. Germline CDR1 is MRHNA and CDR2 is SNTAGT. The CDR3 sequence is CASSEGDTQYF. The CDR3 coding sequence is TGTGCCAGCAGTGAGGGAGATACGCAGTATTTT.

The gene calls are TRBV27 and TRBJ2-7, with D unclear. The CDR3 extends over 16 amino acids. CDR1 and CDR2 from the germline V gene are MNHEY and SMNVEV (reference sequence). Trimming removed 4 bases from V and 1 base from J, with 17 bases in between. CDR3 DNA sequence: TGTGCCAGCAGTTCAAGCCAAGGACCGTTATCCTACGAGCAGTACTTC. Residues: CASSSSQGPLSYEQYF.

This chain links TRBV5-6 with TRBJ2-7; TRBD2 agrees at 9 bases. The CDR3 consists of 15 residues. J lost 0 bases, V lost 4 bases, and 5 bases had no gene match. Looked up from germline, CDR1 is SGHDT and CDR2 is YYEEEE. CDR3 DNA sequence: TGTGCCAGCAGCCTGGGTAGCGGGAGCTCCTACGAGCAGTACTTC. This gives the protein CASSLGSGSSYEQYF.

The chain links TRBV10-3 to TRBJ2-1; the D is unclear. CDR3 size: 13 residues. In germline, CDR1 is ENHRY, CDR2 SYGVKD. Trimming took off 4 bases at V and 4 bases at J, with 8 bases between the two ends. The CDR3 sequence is CAISGAGYNEQFF. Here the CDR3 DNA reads TGTGCCATCAGTGGGGCTGGTTACAATGAGCAGTTCTTC.

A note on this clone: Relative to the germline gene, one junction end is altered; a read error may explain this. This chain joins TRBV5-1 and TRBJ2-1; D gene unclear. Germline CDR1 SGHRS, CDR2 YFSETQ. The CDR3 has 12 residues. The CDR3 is CASSLVYDEQFF. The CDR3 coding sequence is TGCGCCAGCAGCTTGGTCTACGATGAGCAGTTCTTC.

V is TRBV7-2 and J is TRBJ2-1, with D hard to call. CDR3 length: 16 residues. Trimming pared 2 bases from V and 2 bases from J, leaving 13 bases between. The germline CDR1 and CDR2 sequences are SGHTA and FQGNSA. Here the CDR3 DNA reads TGTGCCAGCAGCTTAAGGGTACGGGTAACCTACAATGAGCAGTTCTTC. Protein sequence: CASSLRVRVTYNEQFF.

The CDR3 DNA is TGTGCCAGCAGCGCCTATAACTGGGGAGGGGGAACCGGGGAGCTGTTTTTT. Its translation: CASSAYNWGGGTGELFF. The J gene is TRBJ2-2, the V gene TRBV7-8; D perhaps matches TRBD2 (7 bases). Germline V gene lookup returns CDR1 SGHVS and CDR2 FQNEAQ. This CDR3 comprises 17 residues. V dropped 5 bases and J dropped 5 bases, with 21 bases sitting between them.

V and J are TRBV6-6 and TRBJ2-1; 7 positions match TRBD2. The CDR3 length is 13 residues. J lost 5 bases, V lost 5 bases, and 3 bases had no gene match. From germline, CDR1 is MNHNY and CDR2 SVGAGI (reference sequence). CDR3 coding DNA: TGTGCCAGCAGTCTCGGGACTAACAATGAGCAGTTCTTC. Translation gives CASSLGTNNEQFF.